These T cell receptor beta chains were read from a single sample in a study of blood T cell repertoires in COVID-19. TCRdb's table, derived via immunoSEQ multiplex PCR, lists solely in-frame clones and lacks some. The sample has under 300,000 clones, 86% seen once. The specimen sequenced was peripheral blood. Source of these receptors: a woman in her 30s with active or convalescent COVID-19. Each CDR3 is given with its conserved first and last residue. D genes are given only for firm matches. Some rows have no size entry. The others give once, few or many, or a class for an expanded clone.

>15|TRBV7-9|TRBD2|TRBJ2-7|.
TGTGCCAGCAGTGGGGCTAGCGGGGGATTCTACGAGCAGTACTTC
CASSGASGGFYEQYF
>16|TRBV4-3|TRBD1|TRBJ1-6|.
TGCGCCAGCAGCCACCGCCCGGGACAGGCGGATTCACCCCTCCACTTT
CASSHRPGQADSPLHF
>15|TRBV5-6|TRBD1|TRBJ2-7|.
TGTGCCAGCAGCTACTCCGGGACAGGAACCTACGAGCAGTACTTC
CASSYSGTGTYEQYF
>14|TRBV4-2|.|TRBJ1-5|once
TGTGCCAGCAGCCAGTCACAGGTCAATCAGCCCCAGCATTTT
CASSQSQVNQPQHF
>14|TRBV3-1/TRBV3-2|.|TRBJ1-4|few
TGTGCCAGCAGCCCACGACAGGTTGAAGAAAAACTGTTTTTT
CASSPRQVEEKLFF
>12|TRBV29-1|.|TRBJ1-2|.
TGCAGCGTTGTAAACAGGAACTATGGCTACACCTTC
CSVVNRNYGYTF
>14|TRBV7-8|.|TRBJ2-5|.
TGTGCCAGCAGGCTCCGGGTGGCCAGTGAGACCCAGTACTTC
CASRLRVASETQYF
>15|TRBV7-2|.|TRBJ1-6|.
TGTGCCAGCAGCTTATTTCGCCCCGGGGATTCACCCCTCCACTTT
CASSLFRPGDSPLHF
>13|TRBV3-1/TRBV3-2|.|TRBJ2-5|.
TGTGCCAGCAGCCAAGGTGTTTCGGAGACCCAGTACTTC
CASSQGVSETQYF
>15|TRBV5-4|TRBD1|TRBJ1-1|.
TGTGCCAGCAACCCCCCAGACAGGGGCGACACTGAAGCTTTCTTT
CASNPPDRGDTEAFF
>17|TRBV28|TRBD2|TRBJ2-1|.
TGTGCCAGCAGTTTCTGGGTAGCGGGGGGCGAGGGCCATGAGCAGTTCTTC
CASSFWVAGGEGHEQFF
>13|TRBV7-2|.|TRBJ1-2|.
TGTGCCAGCAGCTTACTTGGAGCTTATGGCTACACCTTC
CASSLLGAYGYTF
>14|TRBV4-3|TRBD2|TRBJ2-3|.
TGCGCCAGCAGTCTAGCGGGGGTCACAGATACGCAGTATTTT
CASSLAGVTDTQYF
>16|TRBV3-1/TRBV3-2|TRBD2|TRBJ2-1|.
TGTGCCAGCAGCCCTGAAACTAGCGGGGGTGGAGATGAGCAGTTCTTC
CASSPETSGGGDEQFF
>15|TRBV27|.|TRBJ1-1|few
TGTGCCAGCAGTTTATCCCGGACAGCGAACACTGAAGCTTTCTTT
CASSLSRTANTEAFF
>14|TRBV29-1|TRBD1|TRBJ1-1|once
TGCAGCGGTACCGGACAGGGGGCGGACACTGAAGCTTTCTTT
CSGTGQGADTEAFF
>18|TRBV7-9|TRBD2|TRBJ2-5|.
TGTGCCAGCAGCTTAAGGAGGGCTAGCGGGGGGGCTCAAGAGACCCAGTACTTC
CASSLRRASGGAQETQYF
>14|TRBV3-1/TRBV3-2|TRBD2|TRBJ2-7|.
TGTGCCAGCAGCCCCGGGAAGCGGGAATACGAGCAGTACTTC
CASSPGKREYEQYF
>14|TRBV27|.|TRBJ1-4|.
TGTGCCAGCAGTTTACAGGGGACAAATGAAAAACTGTTTTTT
CASSLQGTNEKLFF
>16|TRBV25-1|.|TRBJ1-2|.
TGTGCCAGCAGAGGGTGGGGCATAGGCAACGACTATGGCTACACCTTC
CASRGWGIGNDYGYTF
>14|TRBV5-1|TRBD1|TRBJ1-6|.
TGCGCCAGCAGCTTGGGGGACAGGGCCTCACCCCTCCACTTT
CASSLGDRASPLHF
>15|TRBV5-1|TRBD1|TRBJ1-1|few
TGCGCCAGCAGCGCACAGGGGCCACCCTGGCCTGAAGCTTTCTTT
CASSAQGPPWPEAFF
>14|TRBV5-1|.|TRBJ1-1|.
TGCGCCAGCAGCTCCCTTTACAGGGTCACTGAAGCTTTCTTT
CASSSLYRVTEAFF
>14|TRBV29-1|TRBD1|TRBJ1-3|once
TGCAGCGTTGCGGGGAACAGGGGAGGAAACACCATATATTTT
CSVAGNRGGNTIYF
>13|TRBV30|TRBD1|TRBJ2-7|.
TGTGCCTGGATGGGACAGGGGGTCTACGAGCAGTACTTC
CAWMGQGVYEQYF
>13|TRBV28|.|TRBJ1-2|.
TGTGCCAGCAGTGCCCTCGGGGGCTATGGCTACACCTTC
CASSALGGYGYTF
>15|TRBV30|TRBD1|TRBJ1-4|.
TGTGCCTGGAGTGTTTGGGACAGGATGAATGAAAAACTGTTTTTT
CAWSVWDRMNEKLFF
>16|TRBV4-1|.|TRBJ2-1|.
TGCGCCAGCAGCCCAAAAACAGGGTTCTCTTACAATGAGCAGTTCTTC
CASSPKTGFSYNEQFF